What follows is one T cell receptor (beta chain) and its context. This clonotype showed up just a few times. There is no known antigen for this receptor. There are no base qualities to consult, and no much larger clone falls within one base. TCR cDNA was synthesized by 5'RACE template switching, through which a universal primer site and unique molecular identifiers were introduced. cDNA synthesis was primed from both the TCR alpha and TCR beta constant segments. Libraries were amplified in two PCR steps, with sample barcodes and sequencing adapters added in the second step. Sequencing of libraries was performed on Illumina HiSeq 2500 (2x100 bp) or NovaSeq (2x150 bp). Per the authors' processing: MIGEC was used to demultiplex reads and collapse the reads into UMI consensus sequences, and MiXCR was used for V(D)J alignment. Vaccine-responding clonotypes were identified with edgeR using replicate PBMC samples, with FDR below 0.01 and a log2 fold change above 5 up to day 15 being required. Each bulk clonotype received a CD4 or CD8 identity based on whether the sequenced CD4 or CD8 repertoire contained that clonotype at higher abundance. Using fastp at Q25 and MiXCR, TCRdb reprocessed the public reads and kept productive beta chains. One record per CDR3 amino acid sequence lists the most common genes and DNA. TCRdb's processing, not the authors' own work, is the source of the V and J calls. The sample has about 510,000 distinct CDR3 sequences on record, about a fifth of them singletons. Roughly a sixth of the sample is taken by the ten largest.

These data belong to a study of T cells after yellow fever vaccination (dated by TCRdb to the late 2010s). In terms of the full investigation: The SMART-Seq v4 Ultra Low Input RNA kit was used to prepare libraries from fractions with low cell numbers. Two healthy male donors made up the cohort, one aged 18 to 30 years and the other aged 30 to 39 years. Blood samples were taken at several timepoints before and after primary and secondary immunization, and bulk PBMC replicates and cell subsets were isolated. To follow T-cell clones before and after both primary and booster YFV17D yellow fever vaccination, bulk TCR alpha and beta repertoires underwent longitudinal sequencing.

Inclusive of the bounding cysteine and phenylalanine, the CDR3 is 16 residues long. The read is trimmed to its CDR3 DNA, 48 bases read in frame from base 1. From a lookup of the germline V gene, CDR1 and CDR2 are SGHTA and FQGNSA. V is cut back by 2 bases and J by 8 bases, with 6 bases in the junction unmatched. The treatment or condition label, read with the paper, signifies: live attenuated yellow fever vaccine strain. Two biological replicates of bulk PBMCs were collected at each blood-draw timepoint. PBMCs were isolated from peripheral blood using a standard Ficoll-Paque protocol. TriZol was used to extract RNA from bulk PBMCs, from CD4 and CD8 fractions, and from dextramer-positive and dextramer-negative fractions. The paper as a whole reports these results and caveats: A small share of clonotypes was detected in both CD4 and CD8 compartments, with the overlap likely arising from convergent recombination. Compared with the primary T-cell response, the secondary T-cell response was weaker but faster, peaking on day 5 rather than day 15. Most clones expanded after primary vaccination (about 95% of CD4 and roughly 90% of CD8) were re-detected after the booster, suggesting that broad memory maintenance occurred. The study included only two donors, which limits how far the findings can be generalized. FACS-sorted repertoires could contain abundant contaminating clonotypes from the bulk population, so computational filtering was required.

The TCR originated in a man younger than 35 who received the YFV17D yellow fever vaccine. Recombination linked TRBV7-2 to TRBJ2-1, and TRBD2 matches 13 of the central bases. The sequencing here drew on PBMCs, taken 20 to 25 days after the first yellow fever vaccination. CDR3 protein: CASSLLRLAGGDEQFF. The sequenced DNA is TGTGCCAGCAGCTTACTCAGACTAGCGGGGGGTGATGAGCAGTTCTTC.